A selection of T cell receptor beta chains follows, all from one sample in a study of technical replicates of blood from several donors. The repertoire was sequenced with immunoSEQ multiplex PCR; TCRdb's copy has only in-frame clones and lacks some. The sample carries 45,000 to 60,000 clones, 95% to 96% recorded once. Material for sequencing was T cells isolated from PBMCs. The receptors were sampled from a human donor in good health. CDR3s include the opening cysteine and the closing phenylalanine or tryptophan. D genes are given only for firm matches. The size field is filled for only some rows; it gives once, few, many or a size class.

>TRBJ2-7|TRBV5-1|TRBD1|-
CASSRDRGSYEQYF
TGCGCCAGCAGCCGGGACAGGGGGTCCTACGAGCAGTACTTC
>TRBJ2-7|TRBV27|TRBD2|-
CASSLGGRASYEQYF
TGTGCCAGCAGTTTAGGCGGGAGGGCCTCCTACGAGCAGTACTTC
>TRBJ1-1|TRBV9|-|once
CASSVDYGNTEAFF
TGTGCCAGCAGCGTAGACTACGGGAACACTGAAGCTTTCTTT
>TRBJ2-1|TRBV15|-|-
CATAWGTEQFF
TGTGCCACCGCTTGGGGCACTGAGCAGTTCTTC
>TRBJ1-2|TRBV6-6|-|-
CASSQDINYGYTF
TGTGCCAGCAGTCAGGACATTAACTATGGCTACACCTTC
>TRBJ1-5|TRBV7-9|-|-
CASSQGAGSSQPQHF
TGTGCCAGCAGCCAGGGTGCAGGGTCGAGCCAGCCCCAGCATTTT
>TRBJ2-7|TRBV11-3|TRBD1|-
CASSLVQGVEQYF
TGTGCCAGCAGCTTAGTACAGGGGGTCGAGCAGTACTTC
>TRBJ2-2|TRBV9|-|once
CASSVDRNDINTGELFF
TGTGCCAGCAGCGTAGACAGGAATGATATTAACACCGGGGAGCTGTTTTTT
>TRBJ2-3|TRBV7-3|TRBD1|-
CASSLNPGQDTDTQYF
TGTGCCAGCAGCTTAAACCCGGGACAGGACACAGATACGCAGTATTTT
>TRBJ1-1|TRBV27|-|-
CASTNREGGMNTEAFF
TGTGCCAGCACAAACAGGGAGGGGGGGATGAACACTGAAGCTTTCTTT
>TRBJ1-1|TRBV9|-|-
CASSVEGVTEAFF
TGTGCCAGCAGCGTAGAAGGGGTGACTGAAGCTTTCTTT
>TRBJ2-5|TRBV7-2|-|-
CASSLPSQETQYF
TGTGCCAGCAGCTTACCCTCTCAAGAGACCCAGTACTTC
>TRBJ1-1|TRBV11-2|TRBD1|-
CASSWGQGRSTEAFF
TGTGCCAGCAGCTGGGGACAGGGGCGGAGCACTGAAGCTTTCTTT
>TRBJ2-7|TRBV6-5|-|-
CASSYSTGHRLYEQYF
TGTGCCAGCAGTTACTCGACAGGCCATCGCCTCTACGAGCAGTACTTC
>TRBJ1-3|TRBV7-9|-|-
CASSLRHSSSGNTIYF
TGTGCCAGCAGCTTAAGACATTCGAGCTCTGGAAACACCATATATTTT
>TRBJ1-5|TRBV7-2|-|-
CASSLEAGGNQPQHF
TGTGCCAGCAGCTTAGAAGCAGGGGGCAATCAGCCCCAGCATTTT
>TRBJ2-3|TRBV10-3|-|-
CAISESRVSTDTQYF
TGTGCCATCAGTGAGTCGAGGGTAAGCACAGATACGCAGTATTTT
>TRBJ1-4|TRBV9|-|once
CASSVGQGRNEKLFF
TGTGCCAGCAGCGTAGGTCAGGGGAGAAATGAAAAACTGTTTTTT
>TRBJ2-1|TRBV27|-|-
CASSPNVYSQFF
TGTGCCAGCAGTCCTAACGTATATTCGCAGTTCTTC
>TRBJ2-5|TRBV7-3|TRBD1|-
CASSPYRGSGETQYF
TGTGCCAGCAGCCCCTACAGGGGGTCGGGGGAGACCCAGTACTTC
>TRBJ1-5|TRBV11-3|-|-
CASSPDSNQPQHF
TGTGCCAGCAGCCCCGACAGTAATCAGCCCCAGCATTTT
>TRBJ2-7|TRBV19|-|-
CASSIFPRQLYEQYF
TGTGCCAGTAGTATATTCCCCCGACAGCTCTACGAGCAGTACTTC
>TRBJ2-1|TRBV7-2|-|-
CASSSAYNEQFF
TGTGCCAGCAGCTCGGCCTACAATGAGCAGTTCTTC
>TRBJ2-5|TRBV7-3|TRBD1|-
CASSRDREETQYF
TGTGCCAGCAGCAGGGACAGGGAGGAGACCCAGTACTTC
>TRBJ2-3|TRBV23-1|-|-
CASSHPLQGRGSDTQYF
TGCGCCAGCAGTCATCCTCTCCAGGGGCGCGGGTCAGATACGCAGTATTTT
>TRBJ2-3|TRBV19|TRBD2|-
CASCEAGVTDTQYF
TGTGCCAGCTGCGAAGCGGGAGTCACAGATACGCAGTATTTT
>TRBJ1-4|TRBV2|-|-
CASSDYMGTNEKLFF
TGTGCCAGCAGTGATTATATGGGCACTAATGAAAAACTGTTTTTT
>TRBJ1-5|TRBV27|-|few
CASSVFGTGQLNQPQHF
TGTGCCAGCAGCGTATTTGGCACCGGACAGCTCAATCAGCCCCAGCATTTT
>TRBJ2-5|TRBV4-3|-|-
CASSQETGETQYF
TGCGCCAGCAGCCAAGAGACAGGAGAGACCCAGTACTTC
>TRBJ2-7|TRBV7-8|TRBD2|-
CASSPRLAAHYEQYF
TGTGCCAGCAGCCCCCGACTAGCGGCCCACTACGAGCAGTACTTC
>TRBJ1-2|TRBV9|TRBD1|once
CASSSRTGYGYTF
TGTGCCAGCAGCTCTCGGACAGGGTATGGCTACACCTTC
>TRBJ2-5|TRBV5-8|TRBD2|-
CASSLGLAGLRETQYF
TGTGCCAGCAGCTTGGGTCTAGCGGGGCTCAGAGAGACCCAGTACTTC
>TRBJ2-1|TRBV7-9|TRBD2|-
CASTHGTSGLEQFF
TGTGCCAGCACCCATGGGACTAGCGGGCTGGAGCAGTTCTTC
>TRBJ2-1|TRBV2|TRBD2|once
CASSALAGGPGEQFF
TGTGCCAGCAGTGCCCTAGCGGGAGGGCCAGGTGAGCAGTTCTTC
>TRBJ1-4|TRBV10-1|-|-
CASSEGSGEGANEKLFF
TGCGCCAGCAGTGAAGGATCGGGTGAGGGGGCTAATGAAAAACTGTTTTTT
>TRBJ2-1|TRBV6-5|TRBD1|-
CASSPDRGYNEQFF
TGTGCCAGCAGTCCGGACAGGGGTTACAATGAGCAGTTCTTC
>TRBJ2-7|TRBV7-2|TRBD2|-
CASSLGFLTSDEQYF
TGTGCCAGCAGCTTAGGATTTCTAACTAGCGACGAGCAGTACTTC
>TRBJ2-7|TRBV6-5|-|-
CASSYKDNAYEQYF
TGTGCCAGCAGTTACAAGGACAACGCCTACGAGCAGTACTTC
>TRBJ2-7|TRBV4-2|TRBD2|-
CASSTSGYEQYF
TGTGCCAGCAGTACTAGCGGGTACGAGCAGTACTTC
>TRBJ1-1|TRBV11-2|-|-
CASSLGDGQITEAFF
TGTGCCAGCAGCTTAGGTGACGGACAGATCACTGAAGCTTTCTTT
>TRBJ2-5|TRBV15|TRBD2|-
CATSRERGSGRGRQETQYF
TGTGCCACCAGCAGAGAAAGAGGGAGCGGGAGGGGTCGCCAAGAGACCCAGTACTTC
>TRBJ1-2|TRBV29-1|TRBD1|-
CSVWAGGDYGYTF
TGCAGCGTATGGGCAGGGGGAGACTATGGCTACACCTTC
>TRBJ1-3|TRBV30|TRBD1|-
CAWCMGTGRSSIYF
TGTGCCTGGTGCATGGGGACAGGGCGGAGTTCGATATATTTT
>TRBJ1-1|TRBV2|TRBD1|few
CASSGDRERTEAFF
TGTGCCAGCAGTGGGGACAGGGAGAGGACTGAAGCTTTCTTT
>TRBJ2-1|TRBV7-8|-|-
CASSLGAHSSYNEQFF
TGTGCCAGCAGCTTAGGGGCCCATAGCTCCTACAATGAGCAGTTCTTC
>TRBJ2-7|TRBV13|-|-
CASSFGLTSLIYEQYF
TGTGCCAGCAGCTTCGGGCTGACTAGTCTCATCTACGAGCAGTACTTC
>TRBJ2-7|TRBV20-1|-|-
CSAPLSYEQYF
TGCAGTGCTCCCCTATCCTACGAGCAGTACTTC
>TRBJ1-5|TRBV7-8|-|-
CASSLGGVGQPQHF
TGTGCCAGCAGCTTAGGGGGGGTTGGTCAGCCCCAGCATTTT
>TRBJ1-3|TRBV4-1|-|-
CASSQELGNTIYF
TGCGCCAGCAGCCAAGAACTAGGAAACACCATATATTTT
>TRBJ2-7|TRBV19|TRBD2|-
CASSLTSGSYEQYF
TGTGCCAGTAGTCTCACTAGCGGGAGCTACGAGCAGTACTTC